The 30 T cell receptor beta chains presented below share a single source sample, sequenced in a study of cytomegalovirus exposure and HLA in healthy donors. The primer mix had 60 Vbeta and 13 Jbeta primers. Assay: immunoSEQ multiplex PCR; the TCRdb copy retains only in-frame clones and omits some. The data show just under 150,000 clones, over 75% seen once. Sequencing used PBMCs. These receptor sequences come from a young woman in good health and CMV-seronegative.

V is TRBV4-1 and J is TRBJ2-5, with 11 bases lining up with TRBD2. Unmatched junction bases numbered 4, after V lost 0 bases and J lost 1 base. From germline, CDR1 is MGHRA and CDR2 YSYEKL. The CDR3 extends over 17 amino acids. The CDR3 nucleotides are TGCGCCAGCAGCCAAGACGGTACTAGCGGGAGCCAAGAGACCCAGTACTTC. Residues: CASSQDGTSGSQETQYF.

The chain recombines TRBV11-1 with TRBJ1-5; 7 bases fit TRBD1. V lost 4 bases to trimming and J lost 1 base; unmatched junction nucleotides: 13. This CDR3 region has 18 residues. Germline values: CDR1 SGHAT, CDR2 FQDESV (reference sequence). CDR3 sequence (DNA): TGTGCCAGCAGCTCTCACCAGGGACAGCTGGAGAGCAATCAGCCCCAGCATTTT. Encoded protein: CASSSHQGQLESNQPQHF.

For this clone: At one of its ends the junction is not consistent with the germline gene, which may arise from a read error. The chain recombines TRBV7-2 with TRBJ2-3, with TRBD2 identical over 9 bases. The CDR3 totals 16 residues. Germline CDR1 is SGHTA and CDR2 is FQGNSA. Here the CDR3 reads CASSSQPGTSRDTQYF. The CDR3 coding sequence is TGTGCCAGCAGCTCGCAACCCGGGACTAGCAGAGATACGCAGTATTTT.

The chain couples TRBV11-2 to TRBJ2-3; possibly TRBD2 for D (7 bases). Germline CDR1 SGHAT, CDR2 FQNNGV. Trimming removed 3 bases from V and 3 bases from J, with 13 bases in between. The CDR3 contains 15 residues. The CDR3 bases are TGTGCCAGCAGCTTGGGGGGGCTGGGGACAGATACGCAGTATTTT. Amino acids: CASSLGGLGTDTQYF. Drawing the rest from reference TRBV11-2 and TRBJ2-3, the complete variable domain is EAGVAQSPRYKIIEKRQSVAFWCNPISGHATLYWYQQILGQGPKLLIQFQNNGVVDDSQLPKDRFSAERLKGVDSTLKIQPAKLEDSAVYLCASSLGGLGTDTQYFGPGTRLTVL.

This chain connects TRBV9 to TRBJ2-3, with D maybe TRBD2 (6 bases). The CDR3 runs 15 residues. Germline V CDR1 and CDR2: SGDLS, YYNGEE. Trimming took off 0 bases at V and 4 bases at J, with 12 bases between the two ends. The CDR3 DNA sequence: TGTGCCAGCAGCGTAGGTGGAGGGTTCCCAGATACGCAGTATTTT. As protein: CASSVGGGFPDTQYF.

V and J are TRBV7-9 and TRBJ1-4, with TRBD1 as a possible D gene (5 bases). The CDR3 is made up of 14 amino acids. Germline V CDR1 and CDR2: SEHNR, FQNEAQ (reference sequence). V lost 5 bases to trimming and J lost 4 bases, with 11 bases between them. Here the CDR3 reads CASSQTDNNEKLFF. The DNA for the CDR3 is TGTGCCAGCAGCCAGACAGACAATAATGAAAAACTGTTTTTT.

This sequence joins TRBV7-9 and TRBJ2-6; D uncertain. The CDR3 totals 15 residues. Per the germline V gene, CDR1 is SEHNR and CDR2 is FQNEAQ (reference sequence). Trimming stripped 4 bases from V and 2 bases from J, with 9 bases between. CDR3: CASSSAEAGANVLTF. CDR3 nucleotide sequence: TGTGCCAGCAGCTCCGCGGAAGCTGGGGCCAACGTCCTGACTTTC. The full variable domain, with the rest looked up from reference TRBV7-9 and TRBJ2-6, is DTGVSQNPRHKITKRGQNVTFRCDPISEHNRLYWYRQTLGQGPEFLTYFQNEAQLEKSRLLSDRFSAERPKGSFSTLEIQRTEQGDSAMYLCASSSAEAGANVLTFGAGSRLTVL.

V and J are TRBV7-9 and TRBJ2-3, with 10 bases fitting TRBD2. Germline-derived CDR1 and CDR2 are SEHNR and FQNEAQ (reference sequence). The CDR3 is made up of 14 amino acids. Unmatched junction bases numbered 6, after V lost 5 bases and J lost 7 bases. The CDR3 loop reads CASSPSGGANTQYF. CDR3 sequence (DNA): TGTGCCAGCAGCCCGAGCGGGGGGGCTAATACGCAGTATTTT.

V usage is TRBV10-3 and J usage is TRBJ2-1, with D tentatively TRBD2 (6 bases). CDR1 is ENHRY, CDR2 SYGVKD, per germline. Trimming removed 8 bases at V and 5 bases at J, with 22 bases between. CDR3 size: 16 residues. CDR3 bases: TGTGCCATCGGTAGGTTAGCGGAAATCGGTGACAATGAGCAGTTCTTC. This codes for CAIGRLAEIGDNEQFF.

V usage is TRBV28 and J usage is TRBJ2-7; 11 bases align to TRBD1. The CDR3 is 15 residues long. Per the germline V gene, CDR1 is MDHEN and CDR2 is SYDVKM. J was trimmed by 3 bases and V by 8 bases; bases with no gene match: 9. The CDR3: CASAKGGQGDYEQYF. The DNA of the CDR3 is TGTGCCAGCGCCAAAGGGGGACAGGGGGACTACGAGCAGTACTTC.

The gene calls are TRBV5-4 and TRBJ2-1; 12 bases line up with TRBD2. CDR3 length: 17 amino acids. The germline CDR1 and CDR2 sequences are SGHNT and YYREEE (reference sequence). J lost 3 bases, V lost 3 bases, and 7 bases had no gene match. This CDR3 reads CASSSPTSGRHYNEQFF. The CDR3 coding sequence is TGTGCCAGCAGCTCCCCAACTAGCGGGAGGCACTACAATGAGCAGTTCTTC.

There are many counts of this clone. The chain combines TRBV5-1 with TRBJ1-1; D is possibly TRBD1 (5 bases). The germline V and J ends were trimmed by 1 base and 3 bases, with 10 bases remaining between them. This CDR3 comprises 14 residues. Germline V gives CDR1 SGHRS, CDR2 YFSETQ. CDR3 amino acids: CASSLTRVDTEAFF. The CDR3, as DNA: TGCGCCAGCAGCTTGACCAGGGTCGACACTGAAGCTTTCTTT.

This rearrangement joins TRBV9 to TRBJ1-1; 7 nucleotides match TRBD1. With V trimmed by 3 bases and J by 5 bases, 4 bases remained unmatched. In germline, CDR1 is SGDLS, CDR2 YYNGEE. This CDR3 region has 13 residues. The CDR3 sequence is CASSEGARTEAFF. CDR3 nucleotides: TGTGCCAGCAGCGAGGGGGCGCGAACTGAAGCTTTCTTT.

The chain uses TRBV7-2 and TRBJ1-6, with D maybe TRBD1 (5 bases). Germline V gene sequence: CDR1 SGHTA, CDR2 FQGNSA. This CDR3 is 14 amino acids long. Trimming stripped 5 bases from V and 8 bases from J, with 13 bases between. CDR3 DNA: TGTGCCAGCAGCGTGACAGTCGTGGATTCACCCCTCCACTTT. It encodes CASSVTVVDSPLHF.

The chain couples TRBV9 to TRBJ2-5, with 8 bases aligning to TRBD2. This CDR3 is built from 17 residues. Germline V CDR1 and CDR2: SGDLS, YYNGEE. The J segment lost 5 bases and the V segment lost 0 bases, leaving 12 bases of the junction unmatched. In DNA, the CDR3 is TGTGCCAGCAGCGTAGGGGGTGGGCGGGGGGCAAGGGAGACCCAGTACTTC. Protein: CASSVGGGRGARETQYF.

V and J are TRBV10-1 and TRBJ2-1; 9 bases fit TRBD2. CDR1 is WNHNN, CDR2 SYGVQD, per germline (reference sequence). V dropped 3 bases and J dropped 7; count of bases not matched to a gene: 10. This CDR3 is 16 amino acids long. CDR3 protein: CASSDYIGREGNEQFF. The CDR3 DNA reads TGCGCCAGCAGTGATTATATAGGGCGGGAGGGGAATGAGCAGTTCTTC.

The chain uses TRBV6-5 and TRBJ2-5; unclear D gene. The J call may be wrong; the DNA end is better matched by TRBJ2-7. Germline V lookup: CDR1 MNHEY, CDR2 SVGAGI. This CDR3 is built from 13 residues. The CDR3 DNA reads as TGTGCCAGCAGTTTCCCCCCCGCCTACGAGCAGTACTTC. This encodes CASSFPPAYEQYF.

The chain couples TRBV29-1 to TRBJ2-7, with a weak D call TRBD2 (6 bases). Trimming shortened V by 3 bases and J by 3 bases, and 9 bases separated the two germline ends. The CDR3 has 12 residues. The germline gives CDR1 SQVTM, CDR2 ANQGSEA. The CDR3 reads CSVEGGYYEQYF. In nucleotides, the CDR3 is TGCAGCGTTGAGGGGGGATACTACGAGCAGTACTTC.

This clone was seen more than once but under ten times. This chain links TRBV29-1 with TRBJ1-1; 11 bases line up with TRBD1. The CDR3 runs 13 residues. V shed 3 bases, J shed 11 bases, and the junction held 8 bases outside the gene matches. Germline-derived CDR1 and CDR2 are SQVTM and ANQGSEA. The CDR3 DNA sequence: TGCAGCGTTGATTCCGGGACAGGGGGATTGGCTTTCTTT. As protein: CSVDSGTGGLAFF.

Concerning this clone itself: Other DNA sequences in this specimen translate into the identical CDR3. The chain combines TRBV4-1 with TRBJ2-1; 10 bases line up with TRBD2. V trimming: 2 bases; J trimming: 4 bases; junction bases outside the gene matches: 2. This CDR3 region has 15 residues. The V gene's germline CDR1 is MGHRA and CDR2 YSYEKL. CDR3 loop: CASSQSGGDYNEQFF. The DNA of the CDR3 is TGCGCCAGCAGCCAAAGCGGGGGGGATTACAATGAGCAGTTCTTC.

The chain uses TRBV2 and TRBJ2-3, with D possibly being TRBD2 (5 bases). CDR3 length: 22 amino acids. Germline assignment: CDR1 SNHLY and CDR2 FYNNEI. Trimming cost V 3 bases and J 2 bases, with 33 bases left between them. CDR3 DNA sequence: TGTGCCAGCAGTGACTATGGCTCGGTCAGTAACCATCCTGCCGACTACACAGATACGCAGTATTTT. It yields the protein CASSDYGSVSNHPADYTDTQYF.

CDR3 in DNA: TGTGCCTGGAGTGTAGGAGGTCGGGAGACCCAGTACTTC. Its protein product is CAWSVGGRETQYF. The chain carries TRBV30 and TRBJ2-5; TRBD2 is a possible D gene (5 bases). The V and J ends lost 0 bases and 5 bases respectively, with 10 bases between them. Per the germline V gene, CDR1 is GTSNPN and CDR2 is SVGIG (reference sequence). This CDR3 spans 13 amino acids.

The chain combines TRBV28 with TRBJ1-2; TRBD1 is a possible D gene (6 bases). The germline V gene encodes CDR1 MDHEN and CDR2 SYDVKM. V was shortened by 6 bases and J by 1 base, with 6 bases between the two germline ends. The CDR3 has 12 amino acids. As DNA, the CDR3 is TGTGCCAGCAGGGACAGTAACTATGGCTACACCTTC. Translating it yields CASRDSNYGYTF.

J is TRBJ2-5 and V is TRBV5-4; 11 bases align to TRBD2. The J call is in doubt because the DNA end fits TRBJ2-7 better. This CDR3 has 15 amino acids. Germline V gene sequence: CDR1 SGHNT, CDR2 YYREEE (reference sequence). The CDR3 DNA follows: TGTGCCAGCAGCCCCTGGACTAGCGGGCCTGTCGAGCAGTACTTC. It encodes CASSPWTSGPVEQYF.

This clone was seen a handful of times. The rearrangement links TRBV5-5 to TRBJ2-1, with 9 bases fitting TRBD1. V trimming: 4 bases; J trimming: 8 bases; junction bases outside the gene matches: 7. Per the germline V gene, CDR1 is SGHKS and CDR2 is YYEKEE (reference sequence). This CDR3 contains 14 residues. Here the CDR3 reads CASSTPGQGDEQFF. CDR3 nucleotide sequence: TGTGCCAGCAGCACGCCGGGACAGGGAGATGAGCAGTTCTTC.

The chain carries TRBV27 and TRBJ2-1; possibly TRBD2 for D (6 bases). The ends were cut back, 0 bases at V and 0 bases at J, with 15 bases in the middle. The CDR3 covers 18 residues. The V gene's germline CDR1 is MNHEY and CDR2 SMNVEV (reference sequence). This CDR3 is CASSLSWEVRSSYNEQFF. CDR3 nucleotides: TGTGCCAGCAGTTTATCGTGGGAGGTCAGAAGCTCCTACAATGAGCAGTTCTTC.

The J gene is TRBJ2-7, the V gene TRBV27, with D unclear. The V end was cut by 4 bases, the J end by 0 bases, with 10 bases between. Germline lookup yields CDR1 MNHEY and CDR2 SMNVEV (reference sequence). This CDR3 is built from 14 residues. As DNA, the CDR3 is TGTGCCAGCAGTTATGCCAGGTCCTCCTACGAGCAGTACTTC. Its protein product is CASSYARSSYEQYF.

The J gene is TRBJ1-2, the V gene TRBV28; 10 bases fit TRBD1. Germline V gene sequence: CDR1 MDHEN, CDR2 SYDVKM. This CDR3 is 16 amino acids long. J was trimmed by 8 bases and V by 5 bases; bases with no gene match: 14. The CDR3 is CASSLPPPTGGRGYTF. In DNA, the CDR3 is TGTGCCAGCAGTCTCCCCCCGCCGACAGGGGGCCGGGGCTACACCTTC.

The chain links TRBV6-5 to TRBJ2-2, with 12 bases fitting TRBD2. The CDR3 has 15 amino acids. Germline V gene data show CDR1 as MNHEY and CDR2 as SVGAGI. The V and J ends lost 11 bases and 3 bases, in that order; junction bases with no gene match: 7. CDR3 DNA: TGTGCCGGGAGGCGACTAGCGGGGGACACCGGGGAGCTGTTTTTT. Its translation: CAGRRLAGDTGELFF.

V gene TRBV5-5 combines with J gene TRBJ2-5; 7 nucleotides agree with TRBD1. In germline, CDR1 is SGHKS, CDR2 YYEKEE (reference sequence). The V and J ends lost 3 bases and 1 base, in that order; junction bases with no gene match: 3. This CDR3 spans 14 amino acids. The CDR3 is CASSSNRGQETQYF. The DNA of the CDR3 is TGTGCCAGCAGCTCTAACAGGGGCCAAGAGACCCAGTACTTC.